Listed here are 13 T cell receptor beta chains from one sample, sequenced in a study of blood T cell repertoires in COVID-19. Here immunoSEQ multiplex PCR was the method, and the copy in TCRdb shows in-frame clones only, minus some. The sample includes about 80,000 clones, around 91% of them seen just once. Sequenced: peripheral blood. The receptors stem from an elderly woman with active or convalescent COVID-19.

The chain couples TRBV6-1 to TRBJ1-6; 7 nucleotides align to TRBD1. With V trimmed by 3 bases and J by 5 bases, 7 bases remained unmatched. CDR3 length: 16 amino acids. Germline assignment: CDR1 MNHNS and CDR2 SASEGT. CDR3 sequence: CASSDHRGANNSPLHF. DNA for the CDR3: TGTGCCAGCAGTGACCACAGGGGCGCGAATAATTCACCCCTCCACTTT.

The rearrangement links TRBV28 to TRBJ2-2; possibly TRBD1 for D (5 bases). V lost 6 bases to trimming and J lost 6 bases, with 14 bases between them. CDR3 length: 14 residues. The germline CDR1 and CDR2 sequences are MDHEN and SYDVKM. The CDR3 bases are TGTGCCAGCAGGGGATGGCAGGGCTCCGGGGAGCTGTTTTTT. Its translation: CASRGWQGSGELFF.

CDR3 DNA: TGTGCCAGTAGTGGACGGACTAGCGGGGCTTTCTACGAGCAGTACTTC. Translating it yields CASSGRTSGAFYEQYF. The chain links TRBV19 to TRBJ2-7; 12 bases agree with TRBD2. The V and J ends lost 5 bases and 3 bases, in that order; junction bases with no gene match: 8. This CDR3 is built from 16 residues. Germline V lookup: CDR1 LNHDA, CDR2 SQIVND (reference sequence). The full variable domain, completed using reference TRBV19 and TRBJ2-7, is DGGITQSPKYLFRKEGQNVTLSCEQNLNHDAMYWYRQDPGQGLRLIYYSQIVNDFQKGDIAEGYSVSREKKESFPLTVTSAQKNPTAFYLCASSGRTSGAFYEQYFGPGTRLTVT.

The rearrangement joins TRBV11-3 to TRBJ2-1; TRBD2 is a possible D gene (6 bases). Germline CDR1 and CDR2: SGHNT and YENEEA. This CDR3 has 16 residues. The V end was cut by 3 bases, the J end by 0 bases, with 12 bases between. This CDR3 is CASSFYTGVSYNEQFF. The CDR3 region has the DNA TGTGCCAGCAGCTTTTATACGGGGGTCTCCTACAATGAGCAGTTCTTC.

The chain links TRBV27 to TRBJ1-4, with 7 bases that match TRBD1. This CDR3 is 14 amino acids long. The J segment lost 7 bases and the V segment lost 6 bases, leaving 8 bases of the junction unmatched. Germline loops: CDR1 MNHEY, CDR2 SMNVEV (reference sequence). Here the CDR3 reads CASSYGTEGEKLFF. The CDR3 nucleotides are TGTGCCAGCAGCTACGGGACAGAGGGTGAAAAACTGTTTTTT.

The chain is built from TRBV27 and TRBJ2-3; the D is unclear. Germline V CDR1 and CDR2: MNHEY, SMNVEV (reference sequence). Trimming removed 8 bases from V and 3 bases from J, with 12 bases in between. The CDR3 runs 13 residues. In nucleotides, the CDR3 is TGTGCCAGCCTATCCCCCCGTACAGATACGCAGTATTTT. This codes for CASLSPRTDTQYF.

This clone showed up just once. The chain is built from TRBV5-6 and TRBJ2-1; 10 bases align to TRBD2. Germline CDR1 is SGHDT and CDR2 is YYEEEE. V was pared by 2 bases and J by 5 bases, with 7 bases of the junction left unmatched. The CDR3 loop spans 16 amino acids. CDR3 DNA: TGTGCCAGCAGCTTAAGGGCCGGGACTAGCGACAATGAGCAGTTCTTC. Protein product: CASSLRAGTSDNEQFF.

V is TRBV9 and J is TRBJ1-1; D gene unclear. This CDR3 has 14 amino acids. CDR1 is SGDLS and CDR2 is YYNGEE in the germline V gene. V dropped 4 bases and J dropped 7 bases, with 17 bases sitting between them. The CDR3 nucleotides read TGTGCCAGCAGCCTTCGGACGGACTTCGGTGAAGCTTTCTTT. It translates to CASSLRTDFGEAFF.

The V gene is TRBV6-2 or TRBV6-3, the J gene TRBJ2-3, with D unresolved. The CDR3 has 12 residues. Deletions cut 5 bases from V and 4 bases from J, with 7 bases between. Germline V gene data show CDR1 as MNHEY and CDR2 as SVGEGT. This chain's CDR3 is CASSPRPDTQYF. CDR3 nucleotides: TGTGCCAGCAGTCCCAGGCCAGATACGCAGTATTTT.

V gene TRBV10-3 combines with J gene TRBJ1-1; 9 bases align to TRBD1. This CDR3 has 16 amino acids. Germline V gene lookup returns CDR1 ENHRY and CDR2 SYGVKD. The V and J ends lost 3 bases and 1 base, in that order; junction bases with no gene match: 6. The CDR3: CAISDDRGGPNTEAFF. DNA for the CDR3: TGTGCCATCAGTGATGACAGGGGGGGACCGAACACTGAAGCTTTCTTT.

The rearrangement links TRBV4-1 to TRBJ2-7; 10 nucleotides agree with TRBD2. The germline CDR1 and CDR2 sequences are MGHRA and YSYEKL. The CDR3 runs 12 residues. Trimming took 8 bases from V and 7 from J; bases not matched to a gene: 5. The DNA of the CDR3 is TGCGCCAGCGAGTCACTAGCGGGGGAGCAGTACTTC. This translates into CASESLAGEQYF.

This sequence joins TRBV28 and TRBJ2-5; D is possibly TRBD1 (6 bases). The germline gives CDR1 MDHEN, CDR2 SYDVKM. The CDR3 contains 15 residues. V lost 5 bases and J 2 bases, leaving 15 bases between the germline ends. The CDR3 reads CASSPSRQAQETQYF. In DNA, the CDR3 is TGTGCCAGCAGTCCCTCTCGACAGGCTCAAGAGACCCAGTACTTC.

This chain links TRBV5-4 with TRBJ2-2; 7 bases line up with TRBD1. This CDR3 is built from 16 residues. From germline, CDR1 is SGHNT and CDR2 YYREEE (reference sequence). J gave up 6 bases and V 0 bases, and 8 bases lay outside the gene matches. CDR3 in amino acids: CASSLEGTVSAGELFF. For the CDR3, the DNA is TGTGCCAGCAGCTTGGAGGGGACAGTGTCAGCCGGGGAGCTGTTTTTT.